This T cell receptor beta chain originates from a study of molecular identifiers for immune sequencing clone quantification. This clonotype was seen at least ten times. The antigen is unknown. TCRdb re-called the PCR reads through MiXCR, storing one row per CDR3 protein. The sample yields about 640,000 distinct CDR3 sequences, just under 20% seen once. Whole-study results and caveats: Over 98% of CMV-specific effector molecules, but under 1% of naive ones, were in clones above 20 copies.

The TCR comes from a human donor in good health. Some libraries in this study had Jurkat cell RNA spiked in. The specimen sequenced was naive CD8+ T cells from blood, with Jurkat cell RNA spiked in. The subset: FACS-sorted CD8+CD4-CCR7+CD45RA+ naive T cells.

CDR3 in DNA: TGTGCCAGCAGCCAAGATGCCCCTGGTTCGGGGACCGGGGAGCTGTTTTTT. Its protein product is CASSQDAPGSGTGELFF. The chain recombines TRBV4-2 with TRBJ2-2; weak D call: TRBD2 (5 bases). Trimming stripped 0 bases from V and 5 bases from J, with 16 bases between. Germline V gene lookup returns CDR1 LGHNA and CDR2 YNFKEQ. The CDR3 has 17 amino acids.